This T cell receptor (beta chain) was sequenced during a study of shared clonotypes between healthy human individuals. Study-level background: There were three CD4 naive, three CD4 memory, two CD8 naive and one CD8 memory plates per donor.

Donors, without exception, were Caucasian adults residing in Nashville, Tennessee. A split of CD4+ cells into CD45RA+ naive and CD45RA-negative memory subsets was performed. A remark on this clone: Other DNA sequences of this sample code for an identical CDR3.

Trimming removed 2 bases at V and 5 bases at J, with 6 bases between. The CDR3 sequence is 12 residues long. Germline assignment: CDR1 SNHLY and CDR2 FYNNEI. Using 200 ng DNA, approximately 27,000 T cell genomes, the sorted-subset replicate PCRs were run. Sequencing used immunoSEQ multiplex PCR; TCRdb keeps in-frame clones, though not all of them. The sample holds around 1.6 million clones, 98% seen once. The sample was naive CD4+ T cells sorted from blood. This sample's subset: CD45RA+ positively selected. The chain couples TRBV2 to TRBJ2-5; no clear D gene. This sequence originates from a young man in good health. As DNA, the CDR3 is TGTGCCAGCAGTGAACGGCGGGAGACCCAGTACTTC. As protein: CASSERRETQYF.